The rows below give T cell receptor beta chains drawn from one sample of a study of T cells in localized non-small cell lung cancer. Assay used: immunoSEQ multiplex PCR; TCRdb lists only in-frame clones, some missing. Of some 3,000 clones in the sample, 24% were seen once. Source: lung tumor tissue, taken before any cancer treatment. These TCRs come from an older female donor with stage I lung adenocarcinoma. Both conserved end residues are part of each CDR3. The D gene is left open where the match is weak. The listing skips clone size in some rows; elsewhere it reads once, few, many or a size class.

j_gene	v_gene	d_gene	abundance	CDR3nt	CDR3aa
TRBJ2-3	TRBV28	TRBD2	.	TGTGCCAGCAGGATGGGACTAGCGGACACAGATACGCAGTATTTT	CASRMGLADTDTQYF
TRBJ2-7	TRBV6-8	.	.	TGTGCCAGCAGCCTTACCGGGATACATTCCACCTACGAGCAGTACTTC	CASSLTGIHSTYEQYF
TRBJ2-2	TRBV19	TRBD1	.	TGTGCCAGTAGCTACAGGGGGGAAACCGGGGAGCTGTTTTTT	CASSYRGETGELFF
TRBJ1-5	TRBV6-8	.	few	TGTGCCAGCAGTCCGCAGGCCCTCAGGCAGCCCCAGCATTTT	CASSPQALRQPQHF
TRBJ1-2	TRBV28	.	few	TGTGCCAGCAGTCTAAACACCTTTGCTAACTATGGCTACACCTTC	CASSLNTFANYGYTF
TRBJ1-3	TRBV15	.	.	TGTGCCACCAGTTTTGGCAGGAGCTCTGGAAACACCATATATTTT	CATSFGRSSGNTIYF
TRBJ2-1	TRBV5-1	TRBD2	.	TGCGCCAGCAGCCCGGCGACTAGCGGGAAAGGTTTGGTCTTC	CASSPATSGKGLVF
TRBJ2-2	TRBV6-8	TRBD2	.	TGTGCCAGCACCCCCAGAGCGGGGGTCACCGGGGAGCTGTTTTTT	CASTPRAGVTGELFF
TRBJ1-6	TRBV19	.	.	TGTGCCAGTAAGCGTGCCGTGGGGTCACCCCTCCACTTT	CASKRAVGSPLHF
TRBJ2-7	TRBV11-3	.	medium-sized	TGTGCCAGCAGCTTAACCGGGGGGCTAAGCGCTTACGAGCAGTACTTC	CASSLTGGLSAYEQYF
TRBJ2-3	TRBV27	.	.	TGTGCCAGCAACCCTGGGGCGGGGACTAGCACAGATACGCAGTATTTT	CASNPGAGTSTDTQYF
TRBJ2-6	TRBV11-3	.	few	TGTGCCAGCAGCTCCCACTCAGGGGTAGGGGCCAACGTCCTGACTTTC	CASSSHSGVGANVLTF
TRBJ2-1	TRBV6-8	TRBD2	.	TGTGCCAGCAGTTACTTCGGAGTAGCGGGAGGTGATGAGCAGTTCTTC	CASSYFGVAGGDEQFF
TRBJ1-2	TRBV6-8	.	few	TGTGCCATCACTCCCGCGGGAGAGAGTGGCTACACCTTC	CAITPAGESGYTF
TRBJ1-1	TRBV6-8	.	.	TGTGCCAGCAGTTCCGCCACGGGGAACACTGAAGCTTTCTTT	CASSSATGNTEAFF
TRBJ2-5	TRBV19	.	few	TGTGCCAGTAGTATAGCCCACGGGGGACAAGAGACCCAGTACTTC	CASSIAHGGQETQYF
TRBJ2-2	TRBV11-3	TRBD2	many	TGTGCCAGCAGACCATGGGGGGGGTCCAGCCCCGGGGAGCTGTTTTTT	CASRPWGGSSPGELFF
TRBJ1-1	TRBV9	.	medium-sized	TGTGCCAGCAGCGTAGGGGCAGCTCAGAACACTGAAGCTTTCTTT	CASSVGAAQNTEAFF
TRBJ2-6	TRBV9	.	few	TGTGCCAGCAGCGTAGGTCTAACTGGGGCCAACGTCCTGACTTTC	CASSVGLTGANVLTF
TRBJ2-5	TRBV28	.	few	TGTGCCAGCAACTCCTGGGACGGTCAAGAGACCCAGTACTTC	CASNSWDGQETQYF
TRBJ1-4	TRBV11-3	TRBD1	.	TGTGCCAGCAGCTTCACAGGGGCGTCTAATGAAAAACTGTTTTTT	CASSFTGASNEKLFF
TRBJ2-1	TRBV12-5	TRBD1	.	TGTGCTAGTGGTTTGGGGGACAGGGAACGTGAGCAGTTCTTC	CASGLGDREREQFF
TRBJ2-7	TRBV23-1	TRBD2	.	TGCGCCAGCAGCCGCTCCGGGGAGGGCGAGCAGTACTTC	CASSRSGEGEQYF
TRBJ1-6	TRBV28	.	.	TGTGCCAGCAGTTTATTTCGGAATTCACCCCTCCACTTT	CASSLFRNSPLHF
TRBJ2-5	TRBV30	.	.	TGTGCCTGGAGTGTACTTAAGACCCAGTACTTC	CAWSVLKTQYF
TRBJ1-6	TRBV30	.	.	TGTGCCTGGAGTCGGGTTAATTCACCCCTCCACTTT	CAWSRVNSPLHF
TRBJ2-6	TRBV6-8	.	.	TGTGCCAGCACTCTAGAGGGGGGACCCGGGGCCAACGTCCTGACTTTC	CASTLEGGPGANVLTF
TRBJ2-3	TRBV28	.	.	TGTGCCAGCAGTCGCCCGACTAGGGCGGGTACGCAGTATTTT	CASSRPTRAGTQYF
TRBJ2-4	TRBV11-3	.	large	TGTGCCAGCAGCCTTGGACCTTTGGGGGACATTCAGTACTTC	CASSLGPLGDIQYF
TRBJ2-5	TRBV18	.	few	TGTGCCAGCTCACCACCCCTGGGGGTAGAGACCCAGTACTTC	CASSPPLGVETQYF
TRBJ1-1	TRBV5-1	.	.	TGCGCCAGCAGCTTGGCCGGGGAGTTCAACACTGAAGCTTTCTTT	CASSLAGEFNTEAFF
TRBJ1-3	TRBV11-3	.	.	TGTGCCAGCAGCTCGCAGATCCTCTCTGGAAACACCATATATTTT	CASSSQILSGNTIYF
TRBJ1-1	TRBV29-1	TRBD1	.	TGCAGCGTCAGACAGGGGGCGAACACTGAAGCTTTCTTT	CSVRQGANTEAFF
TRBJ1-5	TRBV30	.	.	TGTGCCTGGACCAAAGACAATAGCAATCAGCCCCAGCATTTT	CAWTKDNSNQPQHF
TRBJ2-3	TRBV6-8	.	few	TGTGCCAGCAACAAAGGGGGGTCCGATACGCAGTATTTT	CASNKGGSDTQYF
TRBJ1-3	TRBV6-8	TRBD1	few	TGTGCCAGCAGTCGGACAGGGGACTTCGGAAACACCATATATTTT	CASSRTGDFGNTIYF
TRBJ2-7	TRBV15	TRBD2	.	TGTGCCACCAGCAGAGATAGCGGGGGGGCCTACGAGCAGTACTTC	CATSRDSGGAYEQYF
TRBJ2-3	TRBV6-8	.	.	TGTGCCAGCAGTTACGGTGGCAGCACAGATACGCAGTATTTT	CASSYGGSTDTQYF
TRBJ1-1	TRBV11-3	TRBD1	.	TGTGCCAGCAGCCCAGGACAGGGGAACACTGAAGCTTTCTTT	CASSPGQGNTEAFF
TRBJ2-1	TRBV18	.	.	TGTGCCAGCTCACCTTCCACCCGACAATGGCATGAGCAGTTCTTC	CASSPSTRQWHEQFF
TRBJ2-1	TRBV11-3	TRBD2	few	TGTGCCAGCAGCTTAGAGGATAGCGGGTACAATGAGCAGTTCTTC	CASSLEDSGYNEQFF
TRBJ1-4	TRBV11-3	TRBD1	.	TGTGCCAGCAGCTTGGGGACAGGGGGCCTTGAAAAACTGTTTTTT	CASSLGTGGLEKLFF
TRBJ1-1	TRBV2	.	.	TGTGCCAGCAGTTTAGTAAGACGGGGGGAGACTGAAGCTTTCTTT	CASSLVRRGETEAFF
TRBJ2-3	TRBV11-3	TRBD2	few	TGTGCCAGCAGTCCAAGTTGGACTAGCGACACAGATACGCAGTATTTT	CASSPSWTSDTDTQYF
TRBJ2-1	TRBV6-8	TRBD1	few	TGTGCCAGCACTTGGGACAGGTACAATGAGCAGTTCTTC	CASTWDRYNEQFF
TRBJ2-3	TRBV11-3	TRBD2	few	TGTGCCAGCAGCTCTGGGGGGGTAGTAACAGATACGCAGTATTTT	CASSSGGVVTDTQYF
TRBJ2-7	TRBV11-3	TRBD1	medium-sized	TGTGCCAGCAGCATGACTCGGGACAGGGGAACCTACGAGCAGTACTTC	CASSMTRDRGTYEQYF
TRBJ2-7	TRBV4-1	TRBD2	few	TGCGCCAGCAGCCAAAAAGTTGGGCCGCTAGCGGGGAGCTCCTACGAGCAGTACTTC	CASSQKVGPLAGSSYEQYF
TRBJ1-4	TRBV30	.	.	TGTGCCGGAGGGCGACAGACCCTTAATGAAAAACTGTTTTTT	CAGGRQTLNEKLFF
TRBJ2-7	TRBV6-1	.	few	TGTGCCAGCAGTGAAGTATGGGGGGACCCCTACGAGCAGTACTTC	CASSEVWGDPYEQYF
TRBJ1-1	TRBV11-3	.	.	TGTGCCAGCAGCTTAGTATCGGTGAACACTGAAGCTTTCTTT	CASSLVSVNTEAFF
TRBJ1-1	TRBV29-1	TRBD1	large	TGCAGCGTTACAGGGGCAAGTAACACTGAAGCTTTCTTT	CSVTGASNTEAFF
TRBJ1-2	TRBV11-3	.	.	TGTGCCAGCAGCTTAACACAGGTTGGGGACTATGGCTACACCTTC	CASSLTQVGDYGYTF
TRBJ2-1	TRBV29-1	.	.	TGCAGCGTTGAATCTTTACGAGGTCCGGAGGGGAATGAGCAGTTCTTC	CSVESLRGPEGNEQFF
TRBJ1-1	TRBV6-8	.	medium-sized	TGTGCCAGCAGTGACGATTGGTTACTTGAAGCTTTCTTT	CASSDDWLLEAFF